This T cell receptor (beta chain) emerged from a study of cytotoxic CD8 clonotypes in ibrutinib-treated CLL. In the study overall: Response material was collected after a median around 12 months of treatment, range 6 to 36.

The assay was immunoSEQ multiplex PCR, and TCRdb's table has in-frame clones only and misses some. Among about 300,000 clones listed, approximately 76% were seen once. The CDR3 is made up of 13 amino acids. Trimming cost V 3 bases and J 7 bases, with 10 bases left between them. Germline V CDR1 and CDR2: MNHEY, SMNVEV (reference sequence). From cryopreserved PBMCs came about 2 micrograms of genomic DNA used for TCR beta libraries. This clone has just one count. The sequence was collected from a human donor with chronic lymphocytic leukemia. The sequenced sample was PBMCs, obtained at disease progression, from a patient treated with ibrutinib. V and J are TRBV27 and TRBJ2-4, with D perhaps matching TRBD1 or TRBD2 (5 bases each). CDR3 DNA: TGTGCCAGCAGTTTCCGGGGCCAGAACATTCAGTACTTC. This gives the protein CASSFRGQNIQYF.